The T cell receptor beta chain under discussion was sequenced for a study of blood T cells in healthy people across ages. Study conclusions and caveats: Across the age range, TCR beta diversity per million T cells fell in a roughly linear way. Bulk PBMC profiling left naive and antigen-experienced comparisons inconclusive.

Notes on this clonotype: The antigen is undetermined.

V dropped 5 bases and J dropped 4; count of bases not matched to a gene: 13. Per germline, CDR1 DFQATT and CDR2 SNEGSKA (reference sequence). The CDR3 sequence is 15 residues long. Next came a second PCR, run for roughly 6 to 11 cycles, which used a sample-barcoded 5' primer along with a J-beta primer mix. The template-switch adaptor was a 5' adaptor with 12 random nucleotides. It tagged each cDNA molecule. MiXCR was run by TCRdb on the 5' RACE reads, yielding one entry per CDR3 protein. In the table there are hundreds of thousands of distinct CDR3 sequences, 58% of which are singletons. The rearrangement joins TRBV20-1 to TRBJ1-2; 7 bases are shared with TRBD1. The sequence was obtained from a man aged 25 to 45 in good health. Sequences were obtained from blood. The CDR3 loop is CSACNPGQTIYGYTF. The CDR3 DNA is TGCAGTGCTTGTAACCCGGGACAGACAATCTATGGCTACACCTTC.